The entry below describes one T cell receptor (beta chain). It has no known antigen specificity. No base quality values were provided; no much bigger clone lies one nucleotide off. The CDR3 runs 18 amino acids, cysteine and phenylalanine included. Only the CDR3 portion is preserved as DNA: 54 bases, with reading frame beginning at the first base. From the germline V gene, CDR1 is SGHDT and CDR2 is YYEEEE. Germline trimming amounts to 4 bases on V and 4 bases on J, with 14 as the count of junction bases outside the gene matches. This entry is derived from a study of cytomegalovirus exposure and HLA in healthy donors listed by TCRdb under 2017. Regarding the study in general: An earlier analysis of roughly 570 of the donors reported about 280 Gb of sequence data and some 110 million unique TCR beta sequences obtained from some 200 million T cells. An early release covering about 600 HLA-typed donors comprised about 320 gigabases of sequencing data and about 90 million unique TCR sequences. The genetic ancestry cluster associated with self-reported Caucasian donors included roughly 84% of the roughly 360 genotyped donors. The study aimed to test whether cataloging public T cell receptors could reveal signatures of past pathogen exposure. The study used immunosequencing to profile the T cell repertoires of 666 subjects and linked those repertoires to cytomegalovirus serostatus. Along with the roughly 670-subject first cohort, a separate validation cohort of roughly 110 different subjects was used. High-throughput TCR immunosequencing, statistical association of individual TCRs with disease status, and machine learning were combined to predict cytomegalovirus infection status. In a later analysis, previously published TCR beta repertoires from about 670 donors were re-analyzed and high-resolution HLA genotyping was added so that TCR occurrence patterns could be studied. In the later analysis, no new phenotypic data were used to find candidate immune exposures; instead, reliance was placed on TCR beta sequences and their occurrence across donors. An earlier analysis of 587 of the donors used high-throughput TCR beta sequencing to judge whether each TCR beta V gene segment behaved as functional or pseudogenic. Donor age, sex, ethnicity and CMV serostatus were collected together with the repertoire data. In a later genetic analysis, genome-wide SNP genotypes for 398 of the 666 donors were used, and that subset was treated as a discovery cohort. All discovery cohort repertoires had been generated using a single sequencing platform. HLA typing included class I and class II loci at four-digit resolution. The number of donors typed differed by locus, with roughly 629-640 for A, B, C, DRB1 and DQB1, over 500 for DQA1, 600 to 610 for DPA1, and 400 to 490 for DPB1. Four to six DR-DQ haplotypes were handled as single units for association and clustering because linkage in the cohort was strong. On average, about 240,000 unique TCR beta nucleotide sequences were sequenced per donor among about 400 genotyped donors of the cohort, with roughly 20% of those sequences being non-productive. General conclusions and limits of the study: Three of the identified cytomegalovirus-associated TCR beta chains were confirmed in vitro to be specific for cytomegalovirus antigens. In a later analysis, the rate of TCR association differed among HLA loci, with DRB1 alleles having the most associated TCRs and HLA-C alleles having the fewest. In this cohort, only TCR beta chains were sequenced, and detectable features were limited by the absence of alpha or paired-chain data. The earlier analysis of about 600 of the donors excluded some 15 rarely observed V segments, including chromosome 9 orphons, because counts were too low. Assigning TCR associations to individual alleles was difficult when HLA alleles, especially DR and DQ, strongly co-occurred. The authors suggested that the approach could potentially be generalized to other disease states and immunological phenotypes. A later genetic analysis associated a missense DCLRE1C variant with V-gene and J-gene trimming of TCR beta chains, and an independent cohort replicated the association. Sequencing depth was assumed to be roughly uniform across donors in the presence/absence analyses, though that assumption may not hold. The 87-base-pair reads could not distinguish some IMGT-functional V segments, including TRBV6-2 and TRBV6-3, so those segments were excluded. In an earlier analysis of some 500 of the donors, most TCR beta V segments were observed in productive rearrangements about 90% or about 30% of the time, broadly matching IMGT annotations. According to a later genetic analysis, donors in an Asian-associated ancestry cluster had fewer N-insertions in productive TCRs than the approximately 650-donor mean. Compared with equally common non-associated chains, HLA-associated TCR beta chains in a later analysis were more clonally expanded and had lower generation probabilities. Most TCR sequences were observed very rarely across donors, whereas some public TCRs were present in many individuals. A group of highly shared sequence variants was considered likely to be a technical artifact of the sequencing pipeline. According to a later analysis, most CMV-associated TCR beta chains appeared to be HLA-restricted, and the HLA associations seemed to be driven largely by CMV exposure. Cytomegalovirus status was reported to be diagnosed by the classifier with high specificity and sensitivity in both the original and validation cohorts. Several of the top co-occurrence clusters appeared to be linked to parvovirus B19, influenza, CMV and Epstein-Barr virus, according to a later analysis. HLA typing was unavailable for some donors at each locus, so association tests used only the typed subset. Correlated functional status among segregating V segments might reflect linkage disequilibrium, but an unknown experimental factor could not be ruled out. A further reported finding was that TCR beta sequences accurately predicted the HLA-A and HLA-B alleles for most subjects in the first cohort. A later analysis associated about 18,000 TCR beta sequences with specific HLA alleles at a false discovery rate of 0.05. In the study, roughly 160 TCR beta chains were listed as associated with cytomegalovirus. The only immune exposure information available for the cohort was CMV serostatus.

The cohort comprised more than 550 healthy bone marrow donors. At the time of sampling, every cohort member was nominally healthy, though immune exposures that went unrecorded were likely present. The donor was CMV seropositive and belonged to the group of 250 to 300 seropositive cohort members. Each donor provided a peripheral blood sample, and peripheral blood mononuclear cells were used for TCR beta sequencing. The Qiagen DNeasy Blood Extraction Kit was used to extract genomic DNA from the blood cell samples. Library preparation employed the immunoSEQ multiplex PCR assay. A mixture of 60 forward primers for TCR Vbeta segments and 13 reverse primers for TCR Jbeta segments was used in the multiplex PCR. The CDR3 region of rearranged TCR beta genes was amplified from genomic DNA with a multiplex PCR assay. The Illumina HiSeq System was used to sequence the amplified TCR beta libraries as 87-base-pair reads. Under the source paper's analysis protocol: A later analysis counted approximately 74 million unique TCR beta chains across the approximately 700 repertoires, and some 11 million of these chains were shared by at least two donors. To remove PCR and sequencing errors, raw reads were error-corrected and collapsed into unique sequences using a nearest-neighbor algorithm that merged closely related sequences. CDR3 sequences were aligned to IMGT reference sequences to assign V, D and J gene segments. For a sequence to be retained, a match of at least six nucleotides to both a V gene segment and a J gene segment was required. Rearrangements were classified as productive when the CDR3 lacked stop codons and remained in frame with V and J, and all other rearrangements were classified as non-productive. Following IMGT convention, CDR3 was defined as the stretch from the second conserved V-encoded cysteine up to the conserved J-encoded phenylalanine. The earlier analysis of about 560 of the donors excluded any sequence lacking an unambiguous match to a single V gene segment. In an earlier analysis of 587 of the donors, a V segment was called functional when productive rearrangements were above 56.7%, and segregating when the standard deviation between donors exceeded 5%. A statistical classification framework was built to diagnose cytomegalovirus status from the catalog of TCR beta chain sequences. A later analysis assigned V and J genes by comparing TCR nucleotide sequences with IMGT/GENE-DB human TR gene sequences. The TCRdist pipeline was used in a later analysis to assign CDR3 sequences and most-parsimonious VDJ recombination scenarios. A later analysis defined each TCR beta chain by its CDR3 amino acid sequence plus V-gene family, and excluded reads lacking a unique V-gene family. A later analysis removed 592 highly shared, low-generation-probability nucleotide sequences to deal with suspected cross-contamination and a sequencing artifact. In a later analysis, a clonal expansion index was calculated for each public chain from normalized within-repertoire ranks of inferred template counts. In a later analysis, generation probabilities were computed using a VDJ recombination model fitted to out-of-frame rearrangements, and the results were checked against IGoR. In a later analysis, TCR-TCR, TCR-HLA and TCR-CMV co-occurrence was scored with hypergeometric tests, and a repertoire-size bias correction was applied to TCR pairs. A later analysis estimated false discovery rates by permuting HLA or CMV assignments 20 times. In a later analysis, co-occurring TCRs were grouped using DBSCAN, with TCRdist sequence similarity added in when clustering inside HLA-allele-positive subsets. Repertoires with fewer than 30,000 or more than 120,000 public chains, plus five repertoires with anomalous nucleotide sharing, were excluded from co-occurrence clustering. Not all clones reach the TCRdb copy of this immuneACCESS table, which keeps in-frame sequences only. Checked studies attribute under half of the gap to unresolved V genes and leave the rest unexplained. The V and J calls and clone size were taken over from that table, and D and trimming were inferred from the DNA. This sample holds over 150,000 clones; around 72% were observed only once. The ten largest make up about 3.1% of the sample.

In this chain, TRBV5-6 is recombined with TRBJ2-7; the junction holds 13 bases that match TRBD2. This receptor was obtained from a woman in her forties or fifties in good health and CMV-seropositive. Sequencing was carried out using PBMCs. The CDR3 has the sequence CASSLRLAGGLYSYEQYF. The bases read TGTGCCAGCAGCCTACGACTAGCGGGAGGCTTATATTCGTACGAGCAGTACTTC. When the CDR3 is completed using the reference TRBV5-6 and TRBJ2-7 genes on either side, the full variable domain is DAGVTQSPTHLIKTRGQQVTLRCSPKSGHDTVSWYQQALGQGPQFIFQYYEEEERQRGNFPDRFSGHQFPNYSSELNVNALLLGDSALYLCASSLRLAGGLYSYEQYFGPGTRLTVT.